The rows below give T cell receptor beta chains drawn from one sample of a study of blood T cell repertoires in COVID-19. The data were produced by immunoSEQ multiplex PCR, yet TCRdb's version contains in-frame clones alone and is incomplete. Of approximately 180,000 clones in the sample, over 75% were seen once. The source material was peripheral blood. Every receptor here comes from a man in his fifties with acute or convalescent COVID-19. Each CDR3 is given with its conserved first and last residue. The D gene is left open where the match is weak. Some rows mark clone size as missing; the rest say once, few, many or name a class of expanded clone.

D: NA; size: NA; V: TRBV18; J: TRBJ2-2; CDR3: CASSPEVPGELFF; DNA: TGTGCCAGCTCACCAGAGGTCCCCGGGGAGCTGTTTTTT
D: NA; size: NA; V: TRBV4-3; J: TRBJ1-2; CDR3: CASSQDIQTQGTNYGYTF; DNA: TGCGCCAGCAGCCAAGATATCCAAACTCAGGGGACCAACTATGGCTACACCTTC
D: NA; size: NA; V: TRBV5-5; J: TRBJ1-1; CDR3: CASSIGQLYAEAFF; DNA: TGTGCCAGCAGCATCGGACAGTTGTACGCTGAAGCTTTCTTT
D: NA; size: NA; V: TRBV2; J: TRBJ2-1; CDR3: CASSLPWGGQVNEQFF; DNA: TGTGCCAGCAGTCTCCCATGGGGGGGACAGGTAAACGAGCAGTTCTTC
D: TRBD1; size: NA; V: TRBV7-2; J: TRBJ1-2; CDR3: CASSTTRGHGYTF; DNA: TGTGCCAGCAGCACAACCAGGGGGCATGGCTACACCTTC
D: TRBD2; size: once; V: TRBV28; J: TRBJ2-1; CDR3: CASSRPGTSGRKGYNEQFF; DNA: TGTGCCAGCAGTCGTCCCGGGACTAGCGGGAGGAAGGGGTACAATGAGCAGTTCTTC
D: NA; size: once; V: TRBV30; J: TRBJ1-6; CDR3: CAWSLDTTSSYNSPLHF; DNA: TGTGCCTGGAGTTTGGACACCACGAGCTCCTATAATTCACCCCTCCACTTT
D: TRBD2; size: NA; V: TRBV18; J: TRBJ2-1; CDR3: CASSPLLANYNEQFF; DNA: TGTGCCAGCTCCCCCCTACTAGCGAACTACAATGAGCAGTTCTTC
D: NA; size: few; V: TRBV21-1; J: TRBJ1-1; CDR3: CASTPKGLWAFF; DNA: TGTGCCAGCACCCCAAAGGGGCTTTGGGCTTTCTTT
D: TRBD1; size: NA; V: TRBV19; J: TRBJ1-5; CDR3: CASSSPGQGARQPQHF; DNA: TGTGCCAGTAGTAGCCCGGGACAGGGGGCTCGGCAGCCCCAGCATTTT
D: TRBD1; size: NA; V: TRBV7-6; J: TRBJ1-6; CDR3: CASSLQGLRNSPLHF; DNA: TGTGCCAGCAGCCTACAGGGGCTACGGAATTCACCCCTCCACTTT